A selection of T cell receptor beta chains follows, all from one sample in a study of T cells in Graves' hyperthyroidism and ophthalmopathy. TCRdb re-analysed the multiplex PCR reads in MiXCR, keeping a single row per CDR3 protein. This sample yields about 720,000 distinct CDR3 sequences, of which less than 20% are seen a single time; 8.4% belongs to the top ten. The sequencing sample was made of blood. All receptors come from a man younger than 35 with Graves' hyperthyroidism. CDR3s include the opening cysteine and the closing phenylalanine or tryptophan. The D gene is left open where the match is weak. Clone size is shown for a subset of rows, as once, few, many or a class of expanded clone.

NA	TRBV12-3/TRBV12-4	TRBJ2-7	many	CASSQFYEQYF	TGTGCCAGCAGTCAATTCTACGAGCAGTACTTC
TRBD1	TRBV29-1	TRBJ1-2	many	CSARQGNGYTF	TGCAGCGCCAGACAGGGAAACGGCTACACCTTC
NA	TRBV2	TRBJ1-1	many	CASESVGENTEAFF	TGTGCCAGCGAATCCGTCGGGGAGAACACTGAAGCTTTCTTT
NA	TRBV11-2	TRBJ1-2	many	CASSPSTGKHGYTF	TGTGCCAGCAGCCCAAGCACAGGGAAGCATGGCTACACCTTC
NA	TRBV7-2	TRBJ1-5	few	CASSSMRGGNSNQPQHF	TGTGCCAGCAGCTCCATGCGGGGGGGAAATAGCAATCAGCCCCAGCATTTT
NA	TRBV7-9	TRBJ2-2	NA	CASELPTGELFF	TGTGCCAGCGAGTTGCCCACCGGGGAGCTGTTTTTT
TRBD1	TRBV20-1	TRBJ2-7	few	CSASTGTGPHEQYF	TGCAGTGCTTCCACCGGGACAGGGCCCCACGAGCAGTACTTC
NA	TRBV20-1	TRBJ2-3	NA	CSAREGMGTDTQYF	TGCAGTGCTAGAGAAGGGATGGGGACAGATACGCAGTATTTT
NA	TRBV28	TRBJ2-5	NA	CASSLESRPAVRGETQYF	TGTGCCAGCAGTCTCGAGTCTCGACCCGCAGTTCGAGGAGAGACCCAGTACTTC
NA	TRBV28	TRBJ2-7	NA	CAARKYEQYF	TGTGCCGCCCGGAAGTACGAGCAGTACTTC
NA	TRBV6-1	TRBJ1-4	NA	CASSKESNEKLFF	TGTGCCAGCAGTAAAGAGTCTAATGAAAAACTGTTTTTT
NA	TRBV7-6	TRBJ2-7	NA	CASSFGPLNYEQYF	TGTGCCAGCAGCTTCGGACCCCTAAACTACGAGCAGTACTTC
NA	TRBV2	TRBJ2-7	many	CASSDSPVSYEQYF	TGTGCCAGCAGTGATAGTCCGGTCTCCTACGAGCAGTACTTC
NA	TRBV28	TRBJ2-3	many	CASSLPPGADTQYF	TGTGCCAGCAGTCTCCCCCCGGGGGCCGATACGCAGTATTTT
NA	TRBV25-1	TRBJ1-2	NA	CASSELFSGAYAF	TGTGCCAGCAGTGAATTGTTTTCAGGTGCTTACGCCTTC
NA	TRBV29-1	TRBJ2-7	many	CSVERLAESYEQYF	TGCAGCGTTGAGCGTCTCGCGGAGAGCTACGAGCAGTACTTC
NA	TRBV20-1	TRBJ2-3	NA	CSARSPGAGTDTQYF	TGCAGTGCCCGCTCTCCAGGTGCCGGCACAGATACGCAGTATTTT
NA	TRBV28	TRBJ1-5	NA	CASSWIRGISNQPQHF	TGTGCCAGCAGTTGGATCAGGGGAATCAGCAATCAGCCCCAGCATTTT
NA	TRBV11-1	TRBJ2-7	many	CASSLAAGYEQYF	TGTGCCAGCAGCTTAGCGGCAGGTTACGAGCAGTACTTC
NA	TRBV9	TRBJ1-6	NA	CASSARGGAAYNSPLHF	TGTGCCAGCAGCGCCCGGGGGGGAGCCGCCTATAATTCACCCCTCCACTTT
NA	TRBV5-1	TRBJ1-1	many	CASRFRDGGTEAFF	TGCGCCAGCAGATTCCGGGACGGTGGGACTGAAGCTTTCTTT
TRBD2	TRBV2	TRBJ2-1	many	CASSEFQGTSGYEQFF	TGTGCCAGCAGTGAATTCCAGGGAACTAGCGGGTACGAGCAGTTCTTC
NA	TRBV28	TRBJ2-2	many	CASPGTGELFF	TGTGCCAGCCCGGGCACCGGGGAGCTGTTTTTT
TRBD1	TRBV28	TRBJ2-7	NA	CASRPTGLEQYF	TGTGCCAGCAGGCCGACAGGGCTCGAGCAGTACTTC
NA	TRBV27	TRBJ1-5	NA	CASSLGQRQPQHF	TGTGCCAGCAGTTTGGGTCAGCGCCAGCCCCAGCATTTT
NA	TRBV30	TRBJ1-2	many	CASGTDGYTF	TGTGCCTCGGGGACTGATGGCTACACCTTC
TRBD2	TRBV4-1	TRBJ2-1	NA	CASSTPGTSGRLNEQFF	TGCGCCAGCAGTACCCCCGGGACTAGCGGGAGATTGAATGAGCAGTTCTTC
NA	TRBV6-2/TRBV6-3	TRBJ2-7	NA	CASTLKSYAMEQYF	TGTGCCAGCACTCTCAAGAGCTATGCCATGGAGCAGTACTTC
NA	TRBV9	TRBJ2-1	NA	CASSVRTGLNEQFF	TGTGCCAGCAGCGTAAGAACAGGACTAAATGAGCAGTTCTTC
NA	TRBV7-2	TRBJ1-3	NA	CASSSAQGSGNTIYF	TGTGCCAGCAGCTCGGCCCAGGGCTCTGGAAACACCATATATTTT
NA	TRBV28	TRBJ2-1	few	CASSFFPYNEQFF	TGTGCCAGCAGTTTTTTTCCTTACAATGAGCAGTTCTTC
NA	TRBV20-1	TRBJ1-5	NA	CSAITGRRNPQHF	TGCAGTGCTATTACGGGACGTCGAAATCCCCAGCATTTT
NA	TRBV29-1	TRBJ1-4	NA	CSVGAFGEKLFF	TGCAGCGTTGGAGCGTTCGGAGAAAAACTGTTTTTT
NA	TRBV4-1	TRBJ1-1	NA	CASSQGGSTNTEAFF	TGCGCCAGCAGCCAAGGAGGGTCCACGAACACTGAAGCTTTCTTT
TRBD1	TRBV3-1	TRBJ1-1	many	CASSQEAAGGMNTEAFF	TGTGCCAGCAGCCAAGAAGCGGCAGGGGGGATGAACACTGAAGCTTTCTTT
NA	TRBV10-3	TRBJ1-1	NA	CAISDPSTEALF	TGTGCCATCAGTGACCCGAGCACTGAAGCTCTCTTT
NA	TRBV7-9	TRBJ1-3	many	CASSLDLQISGNTIYF	TGTGCCAGCAGCTTGGACTTACAGATTTCTGGAAACACCATATATTTT
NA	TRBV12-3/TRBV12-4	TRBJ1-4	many	CASTLRGVSNEKLFF	TGTGCCAGCACCCTAAGGGGGGTATCTAATGAAAAACTGTTTTTT
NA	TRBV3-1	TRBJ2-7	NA	CASGPRGPYEQYF	TGTGCCAGCGGGCCCAGGGGCCCCTACGAGCAGTACTTC
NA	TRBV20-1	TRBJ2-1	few	CSARRVDEQFF	TGCAGTGCCCGGCGGGTGGATGAGCAGTTCTTC
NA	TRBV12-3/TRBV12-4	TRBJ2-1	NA	CASTALLGGPGEQFF	TGTGCCAGCACCGCCCTATTAGGAGGGCCTGGTGAGCAGTTCTTC
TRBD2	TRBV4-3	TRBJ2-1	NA	CASSQDPSGIPGEQFF	TGCGCCAGCAGCCAAGACCCTAGCGGGATCCCTGGGGAGCAGTTCTTC
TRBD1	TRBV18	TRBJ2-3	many	CASSPRDRGRADTQYF	TGTGCCAGCTCACCACGGGACAGGGGGCGAGCAGATACGCAGTATTTT
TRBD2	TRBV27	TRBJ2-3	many	CASSKQAGVADTQYF	TGTGCCAGCAGTAAACAAGCGGGAGTGGCAGATACGCAGTATTTT
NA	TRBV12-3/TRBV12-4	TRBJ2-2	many	CASSPLLGRDGELFF	TGTGCCAGCAGCCCGCTTCTGGGACGGGACGGGGAGCTGTTTTTT
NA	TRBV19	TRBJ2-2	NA	CASSPVARAGELFF	TGTGCCAGTAGTCCCGTGGCCAGGGCCGGGGAGCTGTTTTTT
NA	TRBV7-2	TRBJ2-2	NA	CASSFTWTNTGELFF	TGTGCCAGCAGCTTCACCTGGACGAACACCGGGGAGCTGTTTTTT
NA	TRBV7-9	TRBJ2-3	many	CASSLDMFTDTQYF	TGTGCCAGCAGCTTGGATATGTTCACAGATACGCAGTATTTT
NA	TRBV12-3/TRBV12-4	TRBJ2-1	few	CASSPPQTNKGFF	TGTGCCAGCAGTCCCCCCCAGACAAATAAGGGGTTCTTC
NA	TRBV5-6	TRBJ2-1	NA	CASSLASSWHNEQFF	TGTGCCAGCAGCTTGGCGTCTAGCTGGCACAATGAGCAGTTCTTC
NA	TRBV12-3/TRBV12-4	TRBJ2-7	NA	CASSLSSRSDEQYF	TGTGCCAGCAGTTTATCTTCACGGTCGGACGAGCAGTACTTC
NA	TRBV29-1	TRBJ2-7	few	CSVEDTAYEQYF	TGCAGCGTTGAAGACACCGCCTACGAGCAGTACTTC
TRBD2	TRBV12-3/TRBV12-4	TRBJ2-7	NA	CASSLSGRVGEQYF	TGTGCCAGCAGTCTTAGCGGGAGGGTGGGAGAGCAGTACTTC
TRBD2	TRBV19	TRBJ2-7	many	CASSPTSRYEQYF	TGTGCCAGTAGTCCGACTAGCCGGTACGAGCAGTACTTC
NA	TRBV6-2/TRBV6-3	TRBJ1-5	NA	CASSTRTRRGQPQHF	TGTGCCAGCAGTACCCGGACGAGGCGGGGACAGCCCCAGCATTTT
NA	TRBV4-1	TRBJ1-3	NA	CASSQRTASGNTIYF	TGCGCCAGCAGCCAACGGACAGCCTCTGGAAACACCATATATTTT
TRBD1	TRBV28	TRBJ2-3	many	CASLAGGLRTDTQYF	TGTGCCAGTTTAGCAGGGGGCCTTCGGACAGATACGCAGTATTTT
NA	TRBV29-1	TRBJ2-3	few	CSVGSVFTDTQYF	TGCAGCGTTGGTAGCGTATTCACAGATACGCAGTATTTT
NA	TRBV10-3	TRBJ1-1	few	CAISESTRRAFF	TGTGCCATCAGTGAGTCTACCCGGCGGGCTTTCTTT
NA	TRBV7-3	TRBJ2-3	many	CASSLYPGPVGGTDTQYF	TGTGCCAGCAGCTTATACCCGGGCCCAGTTGGAGGCACAGATACGCAGTATTTT